This T cell receptor beta chain was captured by sequencing in a study of Graves' ophthalmopathy and Graves' hyperthyroidism. This clonotype was counted at least ten times. The PBMCs were taken from approximately 9 ml of fresh peripheral blood. The study amplified TCR beta CDR3 regions using RNA transcripts. An initial RT-PCR round employing HTBI primers preceded a second-round multiplex PCR. TCRdb re-called the multiplex PCR reads through MiXCR, storing one row per CDR3 protein. The sample holds 300,000 to 350,000 distinct CDR3 sequences, 17% seen once. The CDR3 runs 14 residues. Per germline, CDR1 MNHEY and CDR2 SMNVEV (reference sequence). The J segment lost 3 bases and the V segment lost 5 bases, leaving 7 bases of the junction unmatched.

Source material: peripheral blood. This TCR was recovered from an adult man with Graves' ophthalmopathy. V is TRBV27 and J is TRBJ2-7; 7 bases map to TRBD1. The CDR3 sequence is CASSVQGPGYEQYF. The CDR3 DNA follows: TGTGCCAGCAGTGTACAGGGGCCGGGCTACGAGCAGTACTTC.